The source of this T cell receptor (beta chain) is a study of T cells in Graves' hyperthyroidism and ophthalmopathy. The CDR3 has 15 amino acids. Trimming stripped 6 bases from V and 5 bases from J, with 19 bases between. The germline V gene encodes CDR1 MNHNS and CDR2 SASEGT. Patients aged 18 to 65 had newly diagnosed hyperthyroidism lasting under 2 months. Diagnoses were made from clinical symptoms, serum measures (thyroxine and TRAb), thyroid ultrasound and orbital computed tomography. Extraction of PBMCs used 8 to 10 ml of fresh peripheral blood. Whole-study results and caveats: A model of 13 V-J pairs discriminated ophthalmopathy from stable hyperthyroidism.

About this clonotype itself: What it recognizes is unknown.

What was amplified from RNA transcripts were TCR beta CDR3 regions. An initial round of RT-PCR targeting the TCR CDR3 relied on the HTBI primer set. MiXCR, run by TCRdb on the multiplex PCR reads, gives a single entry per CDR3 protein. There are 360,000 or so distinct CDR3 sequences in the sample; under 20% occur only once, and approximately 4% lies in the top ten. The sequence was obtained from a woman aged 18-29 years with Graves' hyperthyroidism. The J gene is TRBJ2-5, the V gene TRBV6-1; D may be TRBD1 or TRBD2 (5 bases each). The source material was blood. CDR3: CASSPGTAPWETQYF. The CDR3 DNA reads TGTGCCAGCAGCCCAGGGACGGCCCCTTGGGAGACCCAGTACTTC.